A single sample gave rise to the 16 T cell receptor beta chains below, sequenced in a study of blood T cell repertoires in COVID-19 (dated by TCRdb to 2020 to 2022). Libraries were prepared through the immunoSEQ multiplex PCR assay. Drawn from immuneACCESS, this table holds only the in-frame rearrangements with V and J called that TCRdb kept. Clones are partly lost; checked studies trace under half to an unresolved V gene and leave the rest unexplained. This sample is represented by around 230,000 clones; approximately 90% of them were singletons. The ten top clones hold 9% to 12% of the sample. Sequencing input: PBMCs or T cells enriched from blood (not recorded which). Receptors originate from a man in his late teens or twenties with acute COVID-19.

This chain uses TRBV7-9 with TRBJ2-2, with D possibly matching TRBD2 (7 bases). This CDR3 has 15 amino acids. Trimming pared 1 base from V and 3 bases from J, leaving 9 bases between. The germline V gene has CDR1 SEHNR and CDR2 FQNEAQ (reference sequence). CDR3 in DNA: TGTGCCAGCAGCTTAGGGGAGGGGGACACCGGGGAGCTGTTTTTT. It encodes CASSLGEGDTGELFF.

This chain connects TRBV28 to TRBJ1-4, with 9 positions matching TRBD1. With 3 bases clipped from V and 7 bases from J, the junction kept 9 bases outside the gene matches. CDR1 is MDHEN, CDR2 SYDVKM, per germline. The CDR3 length is 16 residues. The CDR3 reads CASSFSTGTGPEKLFF. The DNA for the CDR3 is TGTGCCAGCAGTTTTTCAACCGGGACAGGGCCTGAAAAACTGTTTTTT. Based on the CDR3 plus reference TRBV28 and TRBJ1-4, the full variable domain is DVKVTQSSRYLVKRTGEKVFLECVQDMDHENMFWYRQDPGLGLRLIYFSYDVKMKEKGDIPEGYSVSREKKERFSLILESASTNQTSMYLCASSFSTGTGPEKLFFGSGTQLSVL.

Only one count was recorded for this clone. The chain combines TRBV11-3 with TRBJ2-3; 16 bases line up with TRBD2. J was trimmed by 2 bases and V by 5 bases; bases with no gene match: 10. The CDR3 has 19 residues. The germline V gene has CDR1 SGHNT and CDR2 YENEEA. CDR3 protein: CASSPSLGLAGGDTDTQYF. The CDR3 DNA follows: TGTGCCAGCAGCCCCTCTCTGGGACTAGCGGGAGGGGACACAGATACGCAGTATTTT.

The chain combines TRBV27 with TRBJ2-3; TRBD1 might be the D (5 bases). This CDR3 is 11 amino acids long. V dropped 10 bases and J dropped 12 bases, with 17 bases sitting between them. The germline CDR1 and CDR2 sequences are MNHEY and SMNVEV (reference sequence). CDR3 protein: CATITGGDQYF. The CDR3 bases are TGTGCCACCATAACAGGCGGTGATCAGTATTTT.

Only one count was recorded for this clone. The genes are TRBV19 and TRBJ2-1; 13 bases align to TRBD2. The CDR3 loop spans 16 amino acids. The germline CDR1 and CDR2 sequences are LNHDA and SQIVND (reference sequence). V was clipped by 6 bases and J by 7 bases; unmatched bases: 9. CDR3 nucleotides: TGTGCCAGTAGCCTTATGGGACTAGCGGGGAATAATGAGCAGTTCTTC. This sequence encodes CASSLMGLAGNNEQFF.

The chain uses TRBV6-1 and TRBJ2-7, with 9 positions matching TRBD2. Germline CDR1 and CDR2: MNHNS and SASEGT. The length of the CDR3 is 16 residues. V dropped 4 bases and J dropped 4; count of bases not matched to a gene: 11. The CDR3 DNA reads as TGTGCCAGCAGTGGATCTAGCGGGATTGCCTCTTACGAGCAGTACTTC. It specifies CASSGSSGIASYEQYF.

This clone was seen only once. The J gene is TRBJ2-3, the V gene TRBV6-1; D not certain. Germline CDR1 MNHNS, CDR2 SASEGT. This CDR3 has 13 amino acids. Trimming pared 2 bases from V and 9 bases from J, leaving 12 bases between. The CDR3 is CASSESKSTTQYF. In DNA, the CDR3 is TGTGCCAGCAGTGAAAGCAAATCGACAACGCAGTATTTT.

The chain couples TRBV9 to TRBJ1-2; 8 nucleotides agree with TRBD1. V dropped 3 bases and J dropped 0; count of bases not matched to a gene: 1. Germline CDR1 is SGDLS and CDR2 is YYNGEE. CDR3 length: 14 residues. The CDR3 is CASSGTGSNYGYTF. CDR3 in DNA: TGTGCCAGCAGCGGGACAGGGTCTAACTATGGCTACACCTTC.

The V gene is TRBV5-6, the J gene TRBJ2-7, with D possibly being TRBD2 (6 bases). V was cut by 2 bases and J by 7 bases, with 16 bases left in between. The CDR3 runs 14 residues. In germline, CDR1 is SGHDT, CDR2 YYEEEE. The CDR3 loop is CASSFELSGEEQYF. The DNA for the CDR3 is TGTGCCAGCAGCTTCGAGCTCTCGGGGGAAGAGCAGTACTTC.

The chain employs TRBV6-6 and TRBJ1-2; D remains unclear. Between the trimmed V and J ends, which lost 7 bases and 3 bases, there was a span of 12 bases. This CDR3 is 13 amino acids long. Germline V gene data show CDR1 as MNHNY and CDR2 as SVGAGI (reference sequence). DNA for the CDR3: TGTGCCAGCACCCAAGGAGGGTACTATGGCTACACCTTC. This sequence encodes CASTQGGYYGYTF.

This chain joins TRBV11-2 and TRBJ2-3, with 7 bases lining up with TRBD2. Per the germline V gene, CDR1 is SGHAT and CDR2 is FQNNGV. The CDR3 runs to 16 residues. The V and J ends lost 3 bases and 4 bases, in that order; junction bases with no gene match: 10. The CDR3 nucleotides are TGTGCCAGCAGCTTCGCCGCCGGGGGAGGGCCAGATACGCAGTATTTT. Translating gives CASSFAAGGGPDTQYF.

The V call is TRBV12-3 or TRBV12-4, the J call TRBJ2-3, with D perhaps matching TRBD2 (6 bases). This CDR3 has 13 residues. The ends were cut back, 5 bases at V and 3 bases at J, with 9 bases in the middle. The CDR3 region is CASSLGSTDTQYF. As DNA, the CDR3 is TGTGCCAGCAGTCTCGGGAGTACAGATACGCAGTATTTT.

The chain links TRBV13 to TRBJ2-7; D is perhaps TRBD1 (6 bases). Germline V lookup: CDR1 PRHDT, CDR2 FYEKMQ (reference sequence). Trimming removed 5 bases at V and 1 base at J, with 9 bases between. This CDR3 is built from 13 residues. The CDR3 DNA sequence: TGTGCCAGCAGCCTACAGGGATCCTACGAGCAGTACTTC. Protein product: CASSLQGSYEQYF.

This chain uses TRBV28 with TRBJ1-2, with D hard to call. Germline CDR1 reads MDHEN; CDR2 reads SYDVKM. V lost 5 bases and J lost 5, with 12 bases in between. The CDR3 is 13 amino acids. CDR3 nucleotide sequence: TGTGCCAGCAGTCTCCCACAGCCGTATGGCTACACCTTC. This gives the protein CASSLPQPYGYTF.

The chain joins TRBV25-1 to TRBJ1-2, with D unresolved. The CDR3 has 17 amino acids. The germline V gene encodes CDR1 MGHDK and CDR2 SYGVNS. Trimming pared 1 base from V and 2 bases from J, leaving 17 bases between. CDR3 coding DNA: TGTGCCAGCAGTGAATGGGCGGGAGGAGGAGAGAACTATGGCTACACCTTC. Protein sequence: CASSEWAGGGENYGYTF.

This chain uses TRBV3-1 (or the pseudogene TRBV3-2) with TRBJ1-2; 7 positions agree with TRBD1. The length of the CDR3 is 15 residues. With 0 bases clipped from V and 3 bases from J, the junction kept 4 bases outside the gene matches. Looked up from germline, CDR1 is LGHDT and CDR2 is YNNKEL (reference sequence). The CDR3 DNA follows: TGTGCCAGCAGCCAAGATAGTACAGGGGACTATGGCTACACCTTC. Amino acid sequence: CASSQDSTGDYGYTF.